Each of the 5 T cell receptor beta chains below was sequenced from the same sample in a study of blood T cell repertoires in COVID-19. Sequenced by immunoSEQ multiplex PCR; TCRdb stores in-frame clones only, minus some. The table shows some 49,000 clones, with approximately 83% occurring only once. Sample: peripheral blood. The receptors stem from a human donor in a cohort sampled during active COVID-19.

The J gene is TRBJ2-7, the V gene TRBV14, with TRBD1 identical over 7 bases. The germline V gene has CDR1 SGHDN and CDR2 FVKESK. The V segment lost 3 bases and the J segment 6 bases; nucleotides outside the gene matches: 5. The CDR3 contains 13 residues. CDR3: CASSHRDRAEQYF. In DNA, the CDR3 is TGTGCCAGCAGCCATCGCGACAGGGCCGAGCAGTACTTC.

In regard to this clone: An end of the junction does not agree with germline; a read error may underlie this. The chain combines TRBV6-5 with TRBJ2-1; TRBD2 matches 10 bases. Germline V gene data show CDR1 as MNHEY and CDR2 as SVGAGI. This CDR3 has 16 amino acids. The CDR3 bases are TGTGCCAGCAGGTACTCTTGGAGCGGGAGGGAAAATGAGCAGTTCTTC. Translating it yields CASRYSWSGRENEQFF.

The count of this clone is one. Here the CDR3 reads CASSQGGHYEQYF. In nucleotides, the CDR3 is TGCGCCAGCAGCCAAGGGGGCCACTACGAGCAGTACTTC. This sequence joins TRBV4-1 and TRBJ2-7, with a tentative D call TRBD1 (5 bases). The CDR3 is 13 amino acids. With 1 base removed from V and 3 bases from J, the gap between germline ends came to 7 bases. Per the germline V gene, CDR1 is MGHRA and CDR2 is YSYEKL.

J is TRBJ2-5 and V is TRBV5-1; D might be TRBD2 (6 bases). The CDR3 contains 13 residues. The germline V gene encodes CDR1 SGHRS and CDR2 YFSETQ. Trimming cost V 5 bases and J 1 base, with 9 bases left between them. CDR3 amino acids: CASRMGLQETQYF. The CDR3 DNA follows: TGCGCCAGCAGGATGGGACTCCAAGAGACCCAGTACTTC.

The rearrangement links TRBV4-2 to TRBJ2-7; 7 bases match TRBD1. V trimming: 4 bases; J trimming: 4 bases; junction bases outside the gene matches: 7. Germline CDR1 is LGHNA and CDR2 is YNFKEQ. The CDR3 runs to 14 residues. This CDR3 is CASSPDRQGYEQYF. Here the CDR3 DNA reads TGTGCCAGCAGCCCCGACCGACAGGGTTACGAGCAGTACTTC.